This T cell receptor beta chain was documented in a study of blood T cell repertoires in COVID-19. Looking at the study overall: There were acute and convalescent COVID-19 samples, and they came from the United States, Italy and Spain. PBMCs, B-cell-depleted T cells, or T cells were the source of the cDNA or gDNA that made up the material.

Methods used by the authors: Amplification with reference gene primers provided the estimates of nucleated cell counts. Method: immunoSEQ multiplex PCR; TCRdb's copy keeps in-frame clones and lacks some. Clone size and the V and J calls come from that table; the DNA yielded D and trimming. The sample consists of around 280,000 clones, about nine tenths of them appearing once. This CDR3 has 16 residues. Germline CDR1 MNHEY, CDR2 SVGAGI. Unmatched junction bases numbered 9, after V lost 2 bases and J lost 3 bases. Sequenced: peripheral blood. The chain uses TRBV6-5 and TRBJ2-5, with 7 positions matching TRBD1. The receptor was derived from a woman aged 45-65 years who had recovered from COVID-19. CDR3 in amino acids: CASSYDREAAEETQYF. The CDR3 DNA sequence: TGTGCCAGCAGTTACGACAGGGAAGCGGCGGAAGAGACCCAGTACTTC.